This TCR beta chain was captured in a study of T cell responses to AZD1222 COVID-19 vaccine. There are 13 residues in the CDR3. Germline lookup yields CDR1 GTSNPN and CDR2 SVGIG (reference sequence). Trimming removed 1 base from V and 4 bases from J, with 8 bases in between. Method: immunoSEQ multiplex PCR; TCRdb's copy keeps in-frame clones and lacks some. The sample yields under 140,000 clones, around 81% seen once. Specimen: peripheral blood, collected on day 0 of AZD1222 vaccination. V usage is TRBV30 and J usage is TRBJ1-3; D remains ambiguous. The source of this sequence is an adult in good health. The CDR3 bases are TGTGCCTGGAGTGAAGGGCCGGGAAACACCATATATTTT. The encoded protein is CAWSEGPGNTIYF.